A single sample is the source of the 21 T cell receptor beta chains below, sequenced in a study of blood T cell repertoires in COVID-19. Clones were sequenced by immunoSEQ multiplex PCR, and TCRdb holds only the in-frame ones, with some missing. This sample yields approximately 47,000 clones, of which more than 75% are seen a single time; 5% to 7% belongs to the top ten. The sequencing input was peripheral blood. Source of these receptors: a woman aged 55-69 years with acute or convalescent COVID-19.

The chain combines TRBV24-1 with TRBJ2-1; 7 positions agree with TRBD1. This CDR3 spans 12 amino acids. Germline lookup yields CDR1 KGHDR and CDR2 SFDVKD. The V segment lost 6 bases and the J segment 8 bases; nucleotides outside the gene matches: 3. The CDR3 coding sequence is TGTGCCACCAGTTTAACAGGGGATGAGCAGTTCTTC. Its protein product is CATSLTGDEQFF.

J is TRBJ1-1 and V is TRBV11-2; D is undetermined. This CDR3 has 12 residues. V lost 5 bases and J 6 bases, leaving 10 bases between the germline ends. CDR1 and CDR2 (germline): SGHAT, FQNNGV. CDR3 loop: CASSPGGPEAFF. The CDR3, as DNA: TGTGCCAGCAGCCCAGGAGGGCCTGAAGCTTTCTTT.

The V call is TRBV27, the J call TRBJ1-1, with TRBD1 matching 9 bases. In germline, CDR1 is MNHEY, CDR2 SMNVEV (reference sequence). This CDR3 has 16 residues. The J segment lost 5 bases and the V segment lost 6 bases, leaving 13 bases of the junction unmatched. The CDR3 loop is CASSLRGDRAVTEAFF. As DNA, the CDR3 is TGTGCCAGCAGCTTAAGAGGGGACAGGGCGGTAACTGAAGCTTTCTTT.

The CDR3 DNA sequence: TGTGCCAGCAGTCGAGGACTAGCGGGAGGAGATGAGCAGTTCTTC. Protein: CASSRGLAGGDEQFF. The chain has TRBV3-1 (or the pseudogene TRBV3-2) and TRBJ2-1; 14 bases are a match to TRBD2. The CDR3 is made up of 15 amino acids. The V and J ends lost 6 bases and 8 bases, in that order; junction bases with no gene match: 6. CDR1 is LGHDT, CDR2 YNNKEL, per germline (reference sequence).

V usage is TRBV5-8 and J usage is TRBJ1-6; D is uncertain. The ends were cut back, 4 bases at V and 7 bases at J, with 12 bases in the middle. The germline V gene encodes CDR1 SGHTS and CDR2 YDEGEE. The CDR3 totals 14 residues. The CDR3 DNA reads TGTGCCAGCAGCATCAGGATGTGGAATTCACCCCTCCACTTT. This gives the protein CASSIRMWNSPLHF.

This chain links TRBV11-2 with TRBJ2-1; tentative D call: TRBD1 (5 bases). Germline-derived CDR1 and CDR2 are SGHAT and FQNNGV. Trimming shortened V by 7 bases and J by 9 bases, and 19 bases separated the two germline ends. This CDR3 is built from 14 residues. In DNA, the CDR3 is TGTGCCAGCACCCCAATCGGCAGGGTTGGTGAGCAGTTCTTC. It specifies CASTPIGRVGEQFF. The full variable domain, completed using reference TRBV11-2 and TRBJ2-1, is EAGVAQSPRYKIIEKRQSVAFWCNPISGHATLYWYQQILGQGPKLLIQFQNNGVVDDSQLPKDRFSAERLKGVDSTLKIQPAKLEDSAVYLCASTPIGRVGEQFFGPGTRLTVL.

This chain uses TRBV10-3 with TRBJ1-2; D unresolved. CDR1 is ENHRY, CDR2 SYGVKD, per germline. CDR3 size: 12 residues. V shed 6 bases and J shed 4 bases, with 9 bases lying between them. The CDR3 protein is CAISGPSYGYTF. Written as DNA, the CDR3 is TGTGCCATCAGCGGTCCGTCCTATGGCTACACCTTC.

The rearrangement joins TRBV2 to TRBJ2-7; TRBD2 agrees at 14 bases. V shed 6 bases, J shed 7 bases, and the junction held 14 bases outside the gene matches. This CDR3 region has 17 residues. Per germline, CDR1 SNHLY and CDR2 FYNNEI. CDR3 bases: TGTGCCAGCAGGACCGGGACTAGCGGGAGACCTCCTCGGGAGCAGTACTTC. It specifies CASRTGTSGRPPREQYF. The whole variable domain, filled in from reference TRBV2 and TRBJ2-7, reads EPEVTQTPSHQVTQMGQEVILRCVPISNHLYFYWYRQILGQKVEFLVSFYNNEISEKSEIFDDQFSVERPDGSNFTLKIRSTKLEDSAMYFCASRTGTSGRPPREQYFGPGTRLTVT.

The chain recombines TRBV25-1 with TRBJ2-1; 11 positions match TRBD2. V lost 10 bases to trimming and J lost 4 bases; unmatched junction nucleotides: 6. Germline V gene sequence: CDR1 MGHDK, CDR2 SYGVNS. This CDR3 has 14 amino acids. Written as DNA, the CDR3 is TGTGCCACCACGCCTAGCGGGGGGTACAATGAGCAGTTCTTC. Amino acids: CATTPSGGYNEQFF.

The rearrangement links TRBV12-3 or TRBV12-4 to TRBJ1-1, with D unresolved. V lost 1 base and J lost 0, with 3 bases in between. This CDR3 is 13 amino acids long. This CDR3 is CASSLGLNTEAFF. The CDR3 DNA reads as TGTGCCAGCAGTTTAGGGCTGAACACTGAAGCTTTCTTT.

The gene calls are TRBV3-1 (or the pseudogene TRBV3-2) and TRBJ1-6, with D tentatively TRBD1 (6 bases). This CDR3 contains 15 residues. From germline, CDR1 is LGHDT and CDR2 YNNKEL (reference sequence). V lost 4 bases and J lost 7, with 14 bases in between. The CDR3 region has the DNA TGTGCCAGCAGCCTCTCACCTCAGGGGAATTCACCCCTCCACTTT. Translation gives CASSLSPQGNSPLHF.

The chain links TRBV30 to TRBJ1-3; 8 nucleotides align to TRBD1. The length of the CDR3 is 14 residues. Per the germline V gene, CDR1 is GTSNPN and CDR2 is SVGIG (reference sequence). V gave up 3 bases and J gave up 0 bases; unmatched junction bases: 1. The CDR3 bases are TGTGCCTGGAGGACAGGGGCCTCTGGAAACACCATATATTTT. Its protein is CAWRTGASGNTIYF. The variable domain in full, completed from reference TRBV30 and TRBJ1-3, reads SQTIHQWPATLVQPVGSPLSLECTVEGTSNPNLYWYRQAAGRGLQLLFYSVGIGQISSEVPQNLSASRPQDRQFILSSKKLLLSDSGFYLCAWRTGASGNTIYFGEGSWLTVV.

The chain combines TRBV18 with TRBJ2-7, with 7 bases that match TRBD1. The junction had 2 bases not matched to a gene; V was cut back by 4 bases and J by 2 bases. The CDR3 sequence is 13 residues long. Germline CDR1 is KGHSH and CDR2 is LQKENI. CDR3 coding DNA: TGTGCCAGCTCACGGACAGGTACCTACGAGCAGTACTTC. This translates into CASSRTGTYEQYF.

The V and J genes are TRBV4-2 and TRBJ2-3; 14 bases line up with TRBD2. There are 18 residues in the CDR3. The trim removed 1 base at V and 2 bases at J, leaving 5 bases unmatched. Per germline, CDR1 LGHNA and CDR2 YNFKEQ. CDR3 bases: TGTGCCAGCAGCCAAGCTCGACTAGCGGGAGGGGACACAGATACGCAGTATTTT. Translated: CASSQARLAGGDTDTQYF.

DNA for the CDR3: TGTGCCAGCAGTGAAGCAGCCAGGGGAACGGGCTACACCTTC. Amino acid sequence: CASSEAARGTGYTF. This rearrangement joins TRBV6-1 to TRBJ1-2, with D perhaps matching TRBD1 (6 bases). The CDR3 is 14 residues long. V lost 0 bases to trimming and J lost 8 bases, with 13 bases between them. The V gene's germline CDR1 is MNHNS and CDR2 SASEGT.

J is TRBJ2-5 and V is TRBV3-1 (or the pseudogene TRBV3-2); D perhaps matches TRBD1 (6 bases). V was trimmed by 3 bases and J by 5 bases, leaving 16 bases between them. Germline assignment: CDR1 LGHDT and CDR2 YNNKEL (reference sequence). The CDR3 has 15 residues. The CDR3 spells CASSQLGAQGETQYF. CDR3 sequence (DNA): TGTGCCAGCAGCCAGCTGGGGGCGCAGGGCGAGACCCAGTACTTC.

This clone appeared a few times. The chain has TRBV7-8 and TRBJ2-1; TRBD1 is a possible D gene (6 bases). The V and J ends lost 7 bases and 9 bases respectively, with 16 bases between them. CDR3 length: 13 amino acids. The germline gives CDR1 SGHVS, CDR2 FQNEAQ. CDR3 sequence reads: CASNYRAGIEQFF. For the CDR3, the DNA is TGTGCCAGCAATTACAGGGCTGGAATTGAGCAGTTCTTC.

In regard to this clone: The germline gene is not matched at one end of the junction; a read error may be the cause. The genes are TRBV3-1 (or the pseudogene TRBV3-2) and TRBJ2-5; no reliable D call. The CDR3 loop spans 15 amino acids. Per the germline V gene, CDR1 is LGHDT and CDR2 is YNNKEL (reference sequence). CDR3 in amino acids: CASSQRARPQATQYF. CDR3 nucleotide sequence: TGTGCCAGCAGCCAAAGAGCGCGGCCTCAAGCGACCCAGTACTTC.

This sequence joins TRBV6-1 and TRBJ1-4, with a weak D call TRBD1 (5 bases). Looked up from germline, CDR1 is MNHNS and CDR2 is SASEGT. V lost 4 bases, J lost 6 bases, and 18 bases lay in between. The CDR3 is 16 amino acids. This chain's CDR3 is CASSVSPAGRDEKLFF. CDR3 in DNA: TGTGCCAGCAGTGTATCTCCCGCGGGGCGGGATGAAAAACTGTTTTTT.

This clone was seen only once. The V gene is TRBV12-3 or TRBV12-4, the J gene TRBJ2-3; possibly TRBD2 for D (6 bases). Trimming shortened V by 7 bases and J by 13 bases, and 18 bases separated the two germline ends. CDR3 size: 12 residues. CDR3 nucleotide sequence: TGTGCCAGCAACTCCGGTCCTAGCGCGGAGTATTTT. Translating gives CASNSGPSAEYF.

This chain uses TRBV14 with TRBJ2-3; D possibly corresponds to TRBD2 (5 bases). Germline V gene data show CDR1 as SGHDN and CDR2 as FVKESK. Trimming took 1 base from V and 10 from J, leaving 15 bases between them. This CDR3 contains 14 residues. Here the CDR3 DNA reads TGTGCCAGCAGCCAAGTAGCCCGGGGTGGTGCGCAGTATTTT. Protein product: CASSQVARGGAQYF.